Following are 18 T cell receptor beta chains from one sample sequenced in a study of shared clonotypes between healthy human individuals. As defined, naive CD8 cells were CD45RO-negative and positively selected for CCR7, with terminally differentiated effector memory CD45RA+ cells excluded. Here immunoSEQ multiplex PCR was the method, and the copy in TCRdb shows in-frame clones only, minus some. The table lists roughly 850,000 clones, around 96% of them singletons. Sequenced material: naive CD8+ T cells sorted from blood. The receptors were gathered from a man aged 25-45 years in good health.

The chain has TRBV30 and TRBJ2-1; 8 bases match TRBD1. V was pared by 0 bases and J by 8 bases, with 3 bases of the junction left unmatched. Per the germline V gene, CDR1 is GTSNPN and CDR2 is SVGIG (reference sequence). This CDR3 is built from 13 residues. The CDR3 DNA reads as TGTGCCTGGAGTGTAATGACAGGGGATGAGCAGTTCTTC. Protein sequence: CAWSVMTGDEQFF.

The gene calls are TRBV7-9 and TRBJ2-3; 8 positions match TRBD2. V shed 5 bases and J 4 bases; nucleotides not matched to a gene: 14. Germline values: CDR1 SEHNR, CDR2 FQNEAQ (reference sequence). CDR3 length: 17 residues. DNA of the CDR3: TGTGCCAGCAGCCCGTCTTTCAGCGGGAGTAACCCAGATACGCAGTATTTT. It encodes CASSPSFSGSNPDTQYF.

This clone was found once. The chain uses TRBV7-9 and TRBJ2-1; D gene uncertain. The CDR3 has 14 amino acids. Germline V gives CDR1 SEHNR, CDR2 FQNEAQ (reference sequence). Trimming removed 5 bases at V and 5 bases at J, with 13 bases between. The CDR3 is CASSHGEQNNEQFF. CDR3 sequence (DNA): TGTGCCAGCAGCCATGGGGAACAAAACAATGAGCAGTTCTTC.

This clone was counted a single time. Here the CDR3 DNA reads TGTGCCAGCTCTACGGACAGGGTTAACACCGGGGAGCTGTTTTTT. Residues: CASSTDRVNTGELFF. The chain employs TRBV21-1 and TRBJ2-2; the DNA was not used to check the table's D call, TRBD1. TRBV21-1 is deemed a pseudogene. The CDR3 totals 15 residues.

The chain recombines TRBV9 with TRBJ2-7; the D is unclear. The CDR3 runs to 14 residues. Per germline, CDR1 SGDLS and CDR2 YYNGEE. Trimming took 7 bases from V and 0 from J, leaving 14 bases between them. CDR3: CASAPYGDSYEQYF. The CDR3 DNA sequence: TGTGCCAGCGCGCCCTATGGGGACTCCTACGAGCAGTACTTC. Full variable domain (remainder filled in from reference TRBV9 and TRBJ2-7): DSGVTQTPKHLITATGQRVTLRCSPRSGDLSVYWYQQSLDQGLQFLIQYYNGEERAKGNILERFSAQQFPDLHSELNLSSLELGDSALYFCASAPYGDSYEQYFGPGTRLTVT.

This CDR3 reads CASSSVPGQDGYTF. CDR3 in DNA: TGTGCCAGCAGTTCCGTCCCGGGACAGGATGGCTACACCTTC. The chain uses TRBV6-6 and TRBJ1-2; 8 positions match TRBD1. This CDR3 contains 14 residues. The junction had 7 bases not matched to a gene; V was cut back by 4 bases and J by 6 bases. Germline V lookup: CDR1 MNHNY, CDR2 SVGAGI (reference sequence).

CDR3 amino acids: CASSEVGQNRNTEAFF. Written as DNA, the CDR3 is TGTGCCAGCAGTGAAGTAGGCCAGAACAGGAACACTGAAGCTTTCTTT. The rearrangement joins TRBV2 to TRBJ1-1, with no clear D. The CDR3 is 16 amino acids. Germline V gene lookup returns CDR1 SNHLY and CDR2 FYNNEI. V lost 1 base and J lost 1, with 13 bases in between.

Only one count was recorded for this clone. CDR3 in DNA: TGTGCCAGCAGCTTAGCGGTCGGACTAGCGGGAGATAAGCAGTACTTC. Amino acids: CASSLAVGLAGDKQYF. The chain uses TRBV11-2 and TRBJ2-7; 13 bases map to TRBD2. V lost 1 base, J lost 8 bases, and 8 bases stayed unmatched. The CDR3 covers 16 residues. The germline V gene has CDR1 SGHAT and CDR2 FQNNGV.

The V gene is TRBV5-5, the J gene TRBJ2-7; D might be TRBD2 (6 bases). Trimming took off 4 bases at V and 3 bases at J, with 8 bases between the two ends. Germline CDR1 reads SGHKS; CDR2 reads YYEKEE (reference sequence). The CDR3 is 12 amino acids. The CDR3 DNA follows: TGTGCCAGCAGCCCGGACTACTACGAGCAGTACTTC. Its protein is CASSPDYYEQYF.

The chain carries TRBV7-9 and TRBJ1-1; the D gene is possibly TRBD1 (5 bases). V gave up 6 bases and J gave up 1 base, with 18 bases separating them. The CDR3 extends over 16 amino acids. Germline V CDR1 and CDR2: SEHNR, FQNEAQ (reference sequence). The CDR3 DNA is TGTGCCAGCAGGACACTAGAGGGACTCCGGAACACTGAAGCTTTCTTT. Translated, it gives CASRTLEGLRNTEAFF.

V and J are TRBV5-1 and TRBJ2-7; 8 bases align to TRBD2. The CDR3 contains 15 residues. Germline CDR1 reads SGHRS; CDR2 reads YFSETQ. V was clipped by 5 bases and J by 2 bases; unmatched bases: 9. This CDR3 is CASRFGLAPTYEQYF. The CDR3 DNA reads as TGCGCCAGCAGATTTGGACTAGCTCCTACCTACGAGCAGTACTTC.

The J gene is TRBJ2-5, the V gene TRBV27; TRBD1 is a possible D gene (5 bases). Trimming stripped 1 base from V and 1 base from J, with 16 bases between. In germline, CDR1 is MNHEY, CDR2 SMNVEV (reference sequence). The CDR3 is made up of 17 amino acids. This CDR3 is CASSLFVPQTVQETQYF. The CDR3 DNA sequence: TGTGCCAGCAGTTTATTCGTCCCGCAGACAGTCCAAGAGACCCAGTACTTC.

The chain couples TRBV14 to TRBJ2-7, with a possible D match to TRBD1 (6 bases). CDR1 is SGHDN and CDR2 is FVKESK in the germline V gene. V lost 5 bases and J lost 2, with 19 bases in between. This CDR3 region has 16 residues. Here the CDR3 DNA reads TGTGCCAGCAGCGGCAAGGGCAGGACAGAGACCTACGAGCAGTACTTC. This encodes CASSGKGRTETYEQYF.

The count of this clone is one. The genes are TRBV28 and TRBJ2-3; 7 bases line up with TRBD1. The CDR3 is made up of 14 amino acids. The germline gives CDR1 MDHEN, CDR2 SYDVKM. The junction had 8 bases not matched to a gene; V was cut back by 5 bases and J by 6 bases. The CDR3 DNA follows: TGTGCCAGCAGTAGTACAGGGGTCGGGGATACGCAGTATTTT. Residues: CASSSTGVGDTQYF.

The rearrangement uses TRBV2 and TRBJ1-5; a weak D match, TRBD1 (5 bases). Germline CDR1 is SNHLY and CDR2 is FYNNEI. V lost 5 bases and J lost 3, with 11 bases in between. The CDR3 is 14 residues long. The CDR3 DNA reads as TGTGCCAGCAGTCGACAGATTTCCAATCAGCCCCAGCATTTT. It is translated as CASSRQISNQPQHF.

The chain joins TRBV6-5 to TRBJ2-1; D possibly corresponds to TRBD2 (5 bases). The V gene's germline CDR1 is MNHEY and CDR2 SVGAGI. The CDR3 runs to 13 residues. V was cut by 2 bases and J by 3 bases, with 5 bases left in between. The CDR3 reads CASSYRDYNEQFF. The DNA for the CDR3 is TGTGCCAGCAGTTACCGGGACTACAATGAGCAGTTCTTC.

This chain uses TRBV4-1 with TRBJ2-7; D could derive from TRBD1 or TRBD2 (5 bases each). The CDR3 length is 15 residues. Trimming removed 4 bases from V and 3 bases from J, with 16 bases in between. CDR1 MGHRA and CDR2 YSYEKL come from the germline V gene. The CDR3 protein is CASSLSPGRGYEQYF. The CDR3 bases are TGCGCCAGCAGCCTCTCACCGGGACGGGGCTACGAGCAGTACTTC.

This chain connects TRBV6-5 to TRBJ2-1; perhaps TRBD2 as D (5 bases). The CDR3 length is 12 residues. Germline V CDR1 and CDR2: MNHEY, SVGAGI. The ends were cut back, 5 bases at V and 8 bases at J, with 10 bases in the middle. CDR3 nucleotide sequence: TGTGCCAGCAGTATAACTAGTGATGAGCAGTTCTTC. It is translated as CASSITSDEQFF.